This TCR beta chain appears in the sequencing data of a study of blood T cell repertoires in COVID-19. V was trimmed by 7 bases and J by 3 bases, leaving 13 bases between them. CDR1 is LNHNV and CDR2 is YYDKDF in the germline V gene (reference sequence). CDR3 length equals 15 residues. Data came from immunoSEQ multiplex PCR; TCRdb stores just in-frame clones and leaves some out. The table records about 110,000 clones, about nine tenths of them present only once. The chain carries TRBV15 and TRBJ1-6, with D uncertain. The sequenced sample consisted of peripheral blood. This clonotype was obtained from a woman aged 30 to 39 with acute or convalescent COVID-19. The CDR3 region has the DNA TGTGCCACCAACTCGGGAGAGTACTATAATTCACCCCTCCACTTT. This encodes CATNSGEYYNSPLHF.